Following are 19 T cell receptor beta chains from one sample sequenced in a study of shared clonotypes between healthy human individuals. The protocol was immunoSEQ multiplex PCR, while the TCRdb copy is restricted to in-frame clones and leaves out a portion. The table has 950,000 to 1,200,000 clones, 77% seen once. Sequencing input: memory CD4+ T cells from PBMCs. Subset of the sample: CD45RA-negative fraction. Every receptor here comes from a young man in good health. Some clones in this sample may be carry-over from other donors' samples.

The gene calls are TRBV11-2 and TRBJ1-1; D is perhaps TRBD1 (6 bases). The germline V gene encodes CDR1 SGHAT and CDR2 FQNNGV. There are 13 residues in the CDR3. With 7 bases removed from V and 1 base from J, the gap between germline ends came to 10 bases. The CDR3 reads CASNGQPNTEAFF. CDR3 bases: TGTGCCAGCAACGGACAGCCGAACACTGAAGCTTTCTTT.

The V and J genes are TRBV11-2 and TRBJ2-7; maybe TRBD1 (7 bases). Trimming took 5 bases from V and 6 from J, leaving 17 bases between them. The CDR3 runs 14 residues. Looked up from germline, CDR1 is SGHAT and CDR2 is FQNNGV. As DNA, the CDR3 is TGTGCCAGCAGCCCGGATGACAGGGACTCCGAGCAGTACTTC. This encodes CASSPDDRDSEQYF.

This chain links TRBV5-6 with TRBJ2-1; D is perhaps TRBD1 (5 bases). Between the trimmed V and J ends, which lost 2 bases and 2 bases, there was a span of 8 bases. The CDR3 sequence is 14 residues long. Germline CDR1 and CDR2: SGHDT and YYEEEE. This CDR3 is CASSFTGTYNEQFF. CDR3 bases: TGTGCCAGCAGCTTCACAGGTACCTACAATGAGCAGTTCTTC.

The V gene is TRBV18, the J gene TRBJ2-5, with D perhaps TRBD1 (5 bases). The CDR3 loop spans 18 amino acids. With 4 bases removed from V and 4 bases from J, the gap between germline ends came to 25 bases. Per germline, CDR1 KGHSH and CDR2 LQKENI. CDR3 loop: CASSRYVLAGQPGETQYF. The CDR3 DNA sequence: TGTGCCAGCTCACGCTATGTGTTGGCTGGACAACCAGGAGAGACCCAGTACTTC.

This chain connects TRBV7-8 to TRBJ1-1; no clear D gene. With 6 bases removed from V and 8 bases from J, the gap between germline ends came to 13 bases. The CDR3 length is 12 residues. The germline V gene encodes CDR1 SGHVS and CDR2 FQNEAQ. The CDR3 loop reads CASSHSGSEAFF. CDR3 coding DNA: TGTGCCAGCAGTCACTCCGGCTCAGAAGCTTTCTTT.

J is TRBJ2-7 and V is TRBV19, with TRBD1 matching 8 bases. Losses at the gene ends were 5 bases for V and 1 base for J; bases not matched to a gene: 13. Germline V CDR1 and CDR2: LNHDA, SQIVND (reference sequence). The CDR3 runs 17 residues. The CDR3 region is CASSFGWLRDRSYEQYF. For the CDR3, the DNA is TGTGCCAGTAGTTTCGGTTGGCTCCGGGACAGGTCCTACGAGCAGTACTTC.

V is TRBV2 and J is TRBJ2-2; no firm D call. This CDR3 is 13 amino acids long. The germline CDR1 and CDR2 sequences are SNHLY and FYNNEI. With 6 bases removed from V and 4 bases from J, the gap between germline ends came to 9 bases. The CDR3 sequence: CASRASPTGELFF. CDR3 nucleotides: TGTGCCAGCAGGGCCTCCCCCACCGGGGAGCTGTTTTTT.

This clone was recorded a few times. The chain links TRBV7-2 to TRBJ1-1; perhaps TRBD1 as D (5 bases). Trimming removed 0 bases from V and 10 bases from J, with 12 bases in between. CDR1 is SGHTA and CDR2 is FQGNSA in the germline V gene. The length of the CDR3 is 13 residues. CDR3 in DNA: TGTGCCAGCAGCTTAGCGCATCTGGGGACAGCTTTCTTT. Protein product: CASSLAHLGTAFF.

This clone was seen once. The gene calls are TRBV7-2 and TRBJ2-6, with D unresolved. The CDR3 sequence is 12 residues long. Per germline, CDR1 SGHTA and CDR2 FQGNSA. The V end was cut by 4 bases, the J end by 5 bases, with 3 bases between. The CDR3 bases are TGTGCCAGCAGCTCGTGGGCCAACGTCCTGACTTTC. Amino acids: CASSSWANVLTF.

The chain combines TRBV6-4 with TRBJ1-5; no reliable D call. The V and J ends lost 0 bases and 6 bases respectively, with 6 bases between them. CDR3 length equals 13 residues. The germline V gene has CDR1 MRHNA and CDR2 SNTAGT. The CDR3 DNA reads TGTGCCAGCAGTGACTCCCGGGGTCAGCCCCAGCATTTT. Translating it yields CASSDSRGQPQHF.

A word on this clone: Other DNA variants within this sample encode the same CDR3. This rearrangement joins TRBV6-1 to TRBJ1-5, with unresolved D. The germline V and J ends were trimmed by 2 bases and 1 base, with 3 bases remaining between them. Germline V lookup: CDR1 MNHNS, CDR2 SASEGT. This CDR3 comprises 13 residues. CDR3 nucleotides: TGTGCCAGCAGTGAAAGGAGCAATCAGCCCCAGCATTTT. Translation: CASSERSNQPQHF.

The V call is TRBV5-1, the J call TRBJ2-7, with 9 bases that match TRBD2. V lost 2 bases to trimming and J lost 5 bases; unmatched junction nucleotides: 8. The CDR3 consists of 15 residues. CDR1 and CDR2 (germline): SGHRS, YFSETQ. In DNA form, the CDR3 reads TGCGCCAGCAGCTTTTTAGCGGGAGTAAGCAACGAGCAGTACTTC. Translating it yields CASSFLAGVSNEQYF.

The chain combines TRBV7-9 with TRBJ2-5, with 9 positions matching TRBD1. The length of the CDR3 is 16 residues. With V trimmed by 5 bases and J by 9 bases, 16 bases remained unmatched. Germline assignment: CDR1 SEHNR and CDR2 FQNEAQ (reference sequence). The CDR3 here is CASSPWEDRGPRAQYF. As DNA, the CDR3 is TGTGCCAGCAGCCCGTGGGAGGACAGGGGCCCCAGGGCCCAGTACTTC.

This clone has a single count. CDR3 in DNA: TGTGCCAGCAGTTACTCGACAGAAAGGAAACTGTTTTTT. It is translated as CASSYSTERKLFF. The chain joins TRBV6-5 to TRBJ1-4, with D tentatively TRBD1 (5 bases). Germline CDR1 and CDR2: MNHEY and SVGAGI. V lost 0 bases and J lost 11, with 10 bases in between. The CDR3 extends over 13 amino acids.

The V and J genes are TRBV11-2 and TRBJ2-7; D uncertain. V gave up 2 bases and J gave up 5 bases, with 10 bases separating them. There are 13 residues in the CDR3. CDR1 is SGHAT and CDR2 is FQNNGV in the germline V gene. For the CDR3, the DNA is TGTGCCAGCAGCTTACGTAGGGTCAACGAGCAGTACTTC. Its protein is CASSLRRVNEQYF.

V is TRBV4-3 and J is TRBJ2-3; 7 nucleotides align to TRBD2. Germline V gene lookup returns CDR1 LGHNA and CDR2 YSLEER. The CDR3 contains 17 residues. V shed 1 base, J shed 6 bases, and the junction held 13 bases outside the gene matches. CDR3 coding DNA: TGCGCCAGCAGCCAAGGGTTGGGCGGGAGTTCATCTGATACGCAGTATTTT. Translated, it gives CASSQGLGGSSSDTQYF.

This chain uses TRBV7-2 with TRBJ2-7, with 8 bases fitting TRBD1. Germline loops: CDR1 SGHTA, CDR2 FQGNSA. CDR3 length: 12 amino acids. Losses at the gene ends were 5 bases for V and 8 bases for J; bases not matched to a gene: 5. The CDR3 here is CASSAQGGQQYF. The CDR3 DNA reads as TGTGCCAGCAGCGCACAGGGGGGCCAGCAGTACTTC.

The sample holds a few counts of this clone. The V and J genes are TRBV25-1 and TRBJ2-1, with unresolved D. V was clipped by 1 base and J by 8 bases, with 9 bases between them. CDR1 and CDR2 from the germline V gene are MGHDK and SYGVNS. The CDR3 runs to 13 residues. This CDR3 reads CASSESGRDEQFF. CDR3 nucleotide sequence: TGTGCCAGCAGTGAATCGGGTAGAGATGAGCAGTTCTTC.

The chain is built from TRBV7-9 and TRBJ1-1; 9 nucleotides line up with TRBD1. This CDR3 is 15 amino acids long. Trimming removed 6 bases from V and 1 base from J; junction bases left unmatched: 6. Germline loops: CDR1 SEHNR, CDR2 FQNEAQ (reference sequence). The DNA of the CDR3 is TGTGCCAGCAGAACAGACAGGGGGACGAACACTGAAGCTTTCTTT. It is translated as CASRTDRGTNTEAFF.